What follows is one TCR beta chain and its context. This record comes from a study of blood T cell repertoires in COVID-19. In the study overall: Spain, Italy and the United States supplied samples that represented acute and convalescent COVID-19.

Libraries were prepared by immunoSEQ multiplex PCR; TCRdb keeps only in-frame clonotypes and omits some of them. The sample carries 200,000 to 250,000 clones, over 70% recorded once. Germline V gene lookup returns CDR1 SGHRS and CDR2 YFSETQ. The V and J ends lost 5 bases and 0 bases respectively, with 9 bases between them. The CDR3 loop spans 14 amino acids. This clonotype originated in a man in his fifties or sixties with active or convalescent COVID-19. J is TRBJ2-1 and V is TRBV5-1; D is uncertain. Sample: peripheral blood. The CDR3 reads CASSGTVSYNEQFF. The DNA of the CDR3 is TGCGCCAGCAGTGGAACAGTCTCCTACAATGAGCAGTTCTTC.